This T cell receptor beta chain was observed in a study of T cells in Graves' hyperthyroidism and ophthalmopathy. Using RNA transcripts as the source, TCR beta CDR3 regions were amplified. With the HTBI primer set, the TCR CDR3 went through a first round of RT-PCR. TCRdb reanalysed the multiplex PCR reads using MiXCR and keeps one entry per CDR3 protein. The data contain approximately 330,000 distinct CDR3 sequences, around 15% of them singletons. This CDR3 comprises 14 residues. The junction had 7 bases not matched to a gene; V was cut back by 6 bases and J by 3 bases. CDR1 is SQVTM and CDR2 is ANQGSEA in the germline V gene.

This chain uses TRBV29-1 with TRBJ2-2, with 7 bases fitting TRBD2. This clonotype was obtained from a woman in her thirties or forties with Graves' ophthalmopathy. The sequenced material came from blood. The CDR3 nucleotides are TGCAGCGTGCCTGTGGGGGGGTACACCGGGGAGCTGTTTTTT. Its translation is CSVPVGGYTGELFF.